A single sample gave rise to the 15 T cell receptor beta chains below, sequenced in a study of T cell responses to AZD1222 COVID-19 vaccine. The protocol was immunoSEQ multiplex PCR, while the TCRdb copy is restricted to in-frame clones and leaves out a portion. This table has about 120,000 clones, around 82% appearing once. This specimen was peripheral blood, taken on day 0 of AZD1222 vaccination. These receptors came from an adult in good health.

This chain joins TRBV12-3 or TRBV12-4 and TRBJ1-3, with D uncertain. V lost 2 bases and J lost 5, with 4 bases in between. The CDR3 contains 12 residues. The CDR3 region has the DNA TGTGCCAGCAGTTTAAGGAGAAACACCATATATTTT. Translated, it gives CASSLRRNTIYF.

V is TRBV6-2 or TRBV6-3 and J is TRBJ2-7, with D perhaps TRBD1 (6 bases). V was clipped by 5 bases and J by 3 bases, with 11 bases between them. There are 13 residues in the CDR3. Per germline, CDR1 MNHEY and CDR2 SVGEGT. This CDR3 reads CASSNRDNYEQYF. DNA of the CDR3: TGTGCCAGCAGTAACCGGGACAACTACGAGCAGTACTTC.

The chain uses TRBV6-5 and TRBJ1-6; no reliable D call. This CDR3 has 12 residues. Germline V CDR1 and CDR2: MNHEY, SVGAGI. V lost 5 bases and J lost 8, with 7 bases in between. The CDR3 region has the DNA TGTGCCAGCAGTACCTCTGATTCACCCCTCCACTTT. Translating it yields CASSTSDSPLHF.

The chain links TRBV27 to TRBJ1-4; unclear D gene. Between the trimmed V and J ends, which lost 3 bases and 10 bases, there was a span of 12 bases. This CDR3 region has 13 residues. The V gene's germline CDR1 is MNHEY and CDR2 SMNVEV (reference sequence). The CDR3 nucleotides read TGTGCCAGCAGTTTGAACCCGACTGGAAAACTGTTTTTT. Protein product: CASSLNPTGKLFF.

The CDR3 bases are TGTGCCAGCAGCTCTTACACGGGGTTCCAAGAGACCCAGTACTTC. Residues: CASSSYTGFQETQYF. The chain recombines TRBV7-2 with TRBJ2-5, with TRBD2 as a possible D gene (5 bases). V shed 4 bases and J shed 1 base, with 13 bases lying between them. Germline assignment: CDR1 SGHTA and CDR2 FQGNSA. CDR3 size: 15 residues. Full variable domain (rest looked up from reference TRBV7-2 and TRBJ2-5): GAGVSQSPSNKVTEKGKDVELRCDPISGHTALYWYRQSLGQGLEFLIYFQGNSAPDKSGLPSDRFSAERTGGSVSTLTIQRTQQEDSAVYLCASSSYTGFQETQYFGPGTRLLVL.

V usage is TRBV27 and J usage is TRBJ1-5; 8 bases align to TRBD1. The V gene's germline CDR1 is MNHEY and CDR2 SMNVEV (reference sequence). The CDR3 is 14 residues long. The V and J ends lost 6 bases and 5 bases, in that order; junction bases with no gene match: 6. The CDR3 here is CASSLGQDYQPQHF. DNA for the CDR3: TGTGCCAGCAGCCTGGGACAGGACTATCAGCCCCAGCATTTT.

The V gene is TRBV28, the J gene TRBJ2-3, with a tentative D call TRBD1 (5 bases). Germline values: CDR1 MDHEN, CDR2 SYDVKM. There are 12 residues in the CDR3. The V end was cut by 6 bases, the J end by 6 bases, with 10 bases between. In DNA, the CDR3 is TGTGCCAGCAGCCCCGGACACGATACGCAGTATTTT. This gives the protein CASSPGHDTQYF.

This rearrangement joins TRBV4-2 to TRBJ2-7, with D maybe TRBD1 (6 bases). V lost 0 bases and J lost 5, with 14 bases in between. The CDR3 is made up of 15 amino acids. CDR1 is LGHNA and CDR2 is YNFKEQ in the germline V gene. CDR3 bases: TGTGCCAGCAGCCAAGAGAGGCACAGGGACCACGAGCAGTACTTC. It specifies CASSQERHRDHEQYF.

J is TRBJ1-2 and V is TRBV29-1; D gene unclear. This CDR3 comprises 12 residues. Germline V CDR1 and CDR2: SQVTM, ANQGSEA. The V end was cut by 5 bases, the J end by 11 bases, with 18 bases between. CDR3 amino acids: CSVSSGGVEYTF. In DNA form, the CDR3 reads TGCAGCGTTAGCTCCGGTGGTGTGGAATACACCTTC.

This chain uses TRBV30 with TRBJ2-2, with D perhaps TRBD2 (6 bases). Looked up from germline, CDR1 is GTSNPN and CDR2 is SVGIG (reference sequence). The CDR3 totals 13 residues. The CDR3 reads CAARDFDAGELFF. CDR3 nucleotides: TGTGCTGCACGGGACTTCGACGCCGGGGAGCTGTTTTTT.

The chain is built from TRBV28 and TRBJ1-3; 9 bases match TRBD1. V shed 5 bases and J 1 base; nucleotides not matched to a gene: 15. This CDR3 comprises 19 residues. Germline CDR1 MDHEN, CDR2 SYDVKM. For the CDR3, the DNA is TGTGCCAGCAGTCTTTCTCTGGGGACAGGGTTGGGGTCTGGAAACACCATATATTTT. Its translation is CASSLSLGTGLGSGNTIYF.

The chain recombines TRBV9 with TRBJ2-1; D may be TRBD1 (5 bases). The V and J ends lost 0 bases and 4 bases respectively, with 5 bases between them. The CDR3 is 13 residues long. The germline V gene encodes CDR1 SGDLS and CDR2 YYNGEE. DNA of the CDR3: TGTGCCAGCAGCGTAGGACAGTACAATGAGCAGTTCTTC. It codes for CASSVGQYNEQFF.

The table lists this clone with a count of one. The DNA for the CDR3 is TGCAGCGTAGTGGACACCTACAATGAGCAGTTCTTC. Its translation: CSVVDTYNEQFF. This chain uses TRBV29-1 with TRBJ2-1; maybe TRBD1 (5 bases). This CDR3 is built from 12 residues. V lost 6 bases and J 2 bases, leaving 8 bases between the germline ends. The germline V gene has CDR1 SQVTM and CDR2 ANQGSEA.

The J gene is TRBJ2-3, the V gene TRBV27; 13 bases are a match to TRBD2. CDR1 is MNHEY and CDR2 is SMNVEV in the germline V gene (reference sequence). CDR3 length equals 13 residues. CDR3 coding DNA: TGTGCAGCAACTAGCGGGGGGGCCCGTACGCAGTATTTT. It codes for CAATSGGARTQYF.

The chain is built from TRBV9 and TRBJ2-3; possibly TRBD1 for D (6 bases). From germline, CDR1 is SGDLS and CDR2 YYNGEE. V lost 2 bases to trimming and J lost 2 bases, with 21 bases between them. The CDR3 sequence is 18 residues long. The CDR3 coding sequence is TGTGCCAGCAGCGTCGGTGGGGGCCTCCGCTTAATCACAGATACGCAGTATTTT. This gives the protein CASSVGGGLRLITDTQYF. The entire variable domain, with the rest obtained from reference TRBV9 and TRBJ2-3, is as follows: DSGVTQTPKHLITATGQRVTLRCSPRSGDLSVYWYQQSLDQGLQFLIQYYNGEERAKGNILERFSAQQFPDLHSELNLSSLELGDSALYFCASSVGGGLRLITDTQYFGPGTRLTVL.